This T cell receptor beta chain was recorded in a study of blood T cells in healthy people across ages. Whole-study findings and limits: Among T cells, TCR beta diversity per million cells dropped roughly linearly as age rose. TCR beta diversity was tightly associated with the proportion of naive T cells.

Primed by a sample-barcoded 5' primer and a J-beta primer mix, a second PCR proceeded for 7 to 11 cycles. TCRdb called the 5' RACE reads again in MiXCR, with one record for every CDR3 protein. The sample yields about 730,000 distinct CDR3 sequences, roughly 44% seen once. About this clonotype itself: Its antigen is unidentified. This may arise from a read error, as a much more abundant clone is one base away.

Germline CDR1 reads SQVTM; CDR2 reads ANQGSEA. The CDR3 is made up of 12 amino acids. The ends were cut back, 1 base at V and 3 bases at J, with 7 bases in the middle. The V gene is TRBV29-1, the J gene TRBJ2-7; maybe TRBD2 (6 bases). This clonotype originated in an older woman in good health. Sequencing used blood. The CDR3 spells CSVEVGGYEQYF. The CDR3 coding sequence is TGCAGCGTTGAAGTGGGAGGCTACGAGCAGTACTTC.